This TCR beta chain was retrieved from a study of blood T cell repertoires in COVID-19. About the study: Donors in the United States, Italy and Spain gave samples during acute or convalescent COVID-19. The analysed material was cDNA or gDNA that came from T cells, B-cell-depleted T cells, or PBMCs.

The germline gives CDR1 SGHRS, CDR2 YFSETQ. V gave up 4 bases and J gave up 1 base, with 14 bases separating them. The CDR3 contains 15 residues. The repertoire was sequenced with immunoSEQ multiplex PCR; TCRdb's copy has only in-frame clones and lacks some. The sample has roughly 70,000 clones; more than 85% are singletons. Material for sequencing was peripheral blood. This receptor was taken from a man in his 70s with active COVID-19. The chain joins TRBV5-1 to TRBJ1-2; D call uncertain. The CDR3 DNA is TGCGCCAGCAGCCCTATCCCCGACAATAACTATGGCTACACCTTC. Its translation: CASSPIPDNNYGYTF.